The 6 T cell receptor beta chains presented below share a single source sample, sequenced in a study of T cell repertoires in aging, cancer and after chemotherapy (dated by TCRdb to between 2019 and 2020). Sequencing instrument: Illumina MiSeq. Rearranged TRB sequences spanning V, D and J segments were amplified by multiplex touch-down PCR using a mixed TRB-A/B primer pool. TCRdb handled the public reads itself, with Q25 trimming in fastp and clone calling in MiXCR, and kept productive beta chains. Each CDR3 protein gets just one entry, which takes the most common genes and DNA from the rows behind it. The sample table contains around 20,000 distinct CDR3 sequences; only one count was recorded for less than 45% of them. More than 15% of the sample goes to the ten largest clones. Instead of sorted cells or RNA, genomic DNA extracted from peripheral blood served as the source for amplifying TCR beta rearrangements.

The sequencing input was blood. The receptors were sampled from a human donor with a solid tumor.

This clonotype was observed a few times. V gene TRBV6-1 combines with J gene TRBJ2-7; 9 nucleotides line up with TRBD2. The CDR3 extends over 15 amino acids. J was trimmed by 5 bases and V by 4 bases; bases with no gene match: 9. Looked up from germline, CDR1 is MNHNS and CDR2 is SASEGT. As DNA, the CDR3 is TGTGCCAGCAGTGGGACTAGCGAGCCCCCGGACGAGCAGTACTTC. Its translation is CASSGTSEPPDEQYF.

The chain uses TRBV6-1 and TRBJ2-7, with unresolved D. This CDR3 has 15 residues. Germline V gene sequence: CDR1 MNHNS, CDR2 SASEGT. The V end lost 1 base, the J end lost 0 bases, and 10 bases lay between the germline ends. CDR3 DNA: TGTGCCAGCAGTGAAGAAGGGTTAGGCTCCTACGAGCAGTACTTC. This translates into CASSEEGLGSYEQYF.

CDR3 residues: CAWSRTGGADTQYF. CDR3 DNA: TGTGCCTGGAGCCGGACAGGGGGCGCAGATACGCAGTATTTT. The rearrangement joins TRBV30 to TRBJ2-3; 11 bases map to TRBD1. This CDR3 region has 14 residues. Germline V CDR1 and CDR2: GTSNPN, SVGIG (reference sequence). V lost 3 bases and J lost 4; bases outside the gene matches: 3.

The chain combines TRBV18 with TRBJ1-5; D not certain. The CDR3 runs to 13 residues. The germline CDR1 and CDR2 sequences are KGHSH and LQKENI. Trimming shortened V by 4 bases and J by 7 bases, and 11 bases separated the two germline ends. CDR3 nucleotides: TGTGCCAGCTCACGTGCGGGTGACCAGCCCCAGCATTTT. The encoded protein is CASSRAGDQPQHF.

This clonotype was picked up a small number of times. The chain combines TRBV5-5 with TRBJ1-2; tentative D call: TRBD1 (5 bases). The V gene's germline CDR1 is SGHKS and CDR2 YYEKEE (reference sequence). Between the trimmed V and J ends, which lost 5 bases and 4 bases, there was a span of 18 bases. The CDR3 sequence is 15 residues long. The CDR3 sequence is CASRPSGRGSYGYTF. The CDR3 DNA is TGTGCCAGCAGACCATCCGGAAGGGGCAGCTATGGCTACACCTTC.

The CDR3 is CASRLKQGWAGELFF. Here the CDR3 DNA reads TGTGCCAGCAGACTTAAACAGGGGTGGGCCGGGGAGCTGTTTTTT. V and J are TRBV12-3 or TRBV12-4 and TRBJ2-2; 7 bases line up with TRBD1. Germline trimming cut 6 bases from V and 6 bases from J; bases unmatched to any gene: 10. The CDR3 covers 15 residues.